These 26 T cell receptor beta chains originate from one sample sequenced in a study of blood T cell repertoires in COVID-19. Profiled with immunoSEQ multiplex PCR; TCRdb holds only in-frame clones, not every one. This table holds around 150,000 clones, approximately 78% found once. Sequencing input: peripheral blood. These TCRs come from a human donor in a cohort sampled during active COVID-19.

This clone has just a few counts. The V gene is TRBV5-8, the J gene TRBJ2-7, with no clear D. Germline V gene data show CDR1 as SGHTS and CDR2 as YDEGEE. V was cut by 7 bases and J by 3 bases, with 5 bases left in between. The CDR3 has 10 residues. The CDR3 DNA is TGTGCCAGCGCGTACTACGAGCAGTACTTC. This gives the protein CASAYYEQYF.

This sequence joins TRBV4-3 and TRBJ2-1; D not certain. The CDR3 runs 14 residues. Trimming stripped 0 bases from V and 3 bases from J, with 6 bases between. The germline CDR1 and CDR2 sequences are LGHNA and YSLEER. CDR3 sequence: CASSQDFSYNEQFF. Here the CDR3 DNA reads TGCGCCAGCAGCCAAGATTTCAGCTACAATGAGCAGTTCTTC.

The rearrangement joins TRBV7-9 to TRBJ2-3, with a weak D call TRBD1 (6 bases). This CDR3 is 13 amino acids long. V shed 5 bases and J shed 6 bases, with 12 bases lying between them. Per germline, CDR1 SEHNR and CDR2 FQNEAQ (reference sequence). The CDR3 is CASSTAGVDTQYF. CDR3 coding DNA: TGTGCCAGCAGCACCGCAGGGGTGGATACGCAGTATTTT.

The chain couples TRBV5-4 to TRBJ2-7; tentatively, D is TRBD2 (6 bases). Trimming stripped 0 bases from V and 3 bases from J, with 10 bases between. Germline V gives CDR1 SGHNT, CDR2 YYREEE (reference sequence). This CDR3 spans 14 amino acids. CDR3 sequence reads: CASSLGGEYYEQYF. DNA for the CDR3: TGTGCCAGCAGCTTGGGGGGGGAGTACTACGAGCAGTACTTC.

This clone was counted once. The rearrangement joins TRBV24-1 to TRBJ2-1; unclear D gene. CDR3 length: 13 residues. Trimming cost V 2 bases and J 12 bases, with 13 bases left between them. The germline V gene has CDR1 KGHDR and CDR2 SFDVKD. The CDR3 region is CATSDSLSALQFF. As DNA, the CDR3 is TGTGCCACCAGTGATTCCCTCAGCGCCCTGCAGTTCTTC.

This chain uses TRBV19 with TRBJ1-6; D might be TRBD1 (5 bases). This CDR3 has 12 residues. V was clipped by 7 bases and J by 7 bases, with 8 bases between them. The germline gives CDR1 LNHDA, CDR2 SQIVND (reference sequence). The CDR3: CASTGWNSPLHF. The CDR3 DNA reads TGTGCCAGTACAGGGTGGAATTCACCCCTCCACTTT.

V gene TRBV4-1 combines with J gene TRBJ1-4, with D possibly matching TRBD1 (6 bases). Deletions cut 4 bases from V and 3 bases from J, with 18 bases between. The CDR3 is made up of 17 amino acids. Looked up from germline, CDR1 is MGHRA and CDR2 is YSYEKL. The chain's CDR3 is CASSRDNLGVSNEKLFF. CDR3 DNA: TGCGCCAGCAGCCGGGACAATCTCGGGGTTTCTAATGAAAAACTGTTTTTT.

This chain uses TRBV5-1 with TRBJ1-4; TRBD1 aligns across 10 bases. Per germline, CDR1 SGHRS and CDR2 YFSETQ. Unmatched junction bases numbered 4, after V lost 4 bases and J lost 4 bases. The CDR3 consists of 15 residues. DNA for the CDR3: TGCGCCAGCAGCCCGGGACAGGGGCTTAATGAAAAACTGTTTTTT. This encodes CASSPGQGLNEKLFF.

The chain employs TRBV13 and TRBJ1-1; 8 nucleotides agree with TRBD1. The junction had 3 bases not matched to a gene; V was cut back by 6 bases and J by 0 bases. In germline, CDR1 is PRHDT, CDR2 FYEKMQ (reference sequence). The CDR3 is made up of 14 amino acids. In nucleotides, the CDR3 is TGTGCCAGCAGTTACAGGGGGGTGAACACTGAAGCTTTCTTT. This translates into CASSYRGVNTEAFF.

This chain links TRBV19 with TRBJ2-3; D perhaps matches TRBD2 (6 bases). CDR1 LNHDA and CDR2 SQIVND come from the germline V gene (reference sequence). CDR3 length: 14 residues. Trimming left V 5 bases short and J 6 bases short, with 15 bases between. CDR3 nucleotides: TGTGCCAGTAGTTTCGCCCCGCTAGCGGATACGCAGTATTTT. Protein sequence: CASSFAPLADTQYF.

This CDR3 reads CASSSTSGGRAYNEQFF. In DNA form, the CDR3 reads TGTGCCAGCAGTTCAACTAGCGGGGGGCGAGCCTACAATGAGCAGTTCTTC. This sequence joins TRBV6-2 or TRBV6-3 and TRBJ2-1; TRBD2 agrees at 12 bases. V dropped 4 bases and J dropped 2; count of bases not matched to a gene: 6. The CDR3 contains 17 residues. The germline gives CDR1 MNHEY, CDR2 SVGEGT.

J is TRBJ2-3 and V is TRBV20-1, with D uncertain. CDR1 and CDR2 from the germline V gene are DFQATT and SNEGSKA (reference sequence). This CDR3 region has 11 residues. V lost 7 bases to trimming and J lost 4 bases, with 9 bases between them. This chain's CDR3 is CSERVADTQYF. DNA for the CDR3: TGCAGTGAAAGAGTAGCAGATACGCAGTATTTT.

The chain couples TRBV4-3 to TRBJ2-5; tentative D call: TRBD2 (5 bases). V was trimmed by 4 bases and J by 6 bases, leaving 12 bases between them. CDR1 and CDR2 from the germline V gene are LGHNA and YSLEER. CDR3 length equals 13 residues. CDR3 DNA: TGCGCCAGCAGCCCCAGCCCGGGAAAGACCCAGTACTTC. As protein: CASSPSPGKTQYF.

The chain has TRBV9 and TRBJ2-2, with TRBD2 as a possible D gene (5 bases). The CDR3 is made up of 12 amino acids. Germline values: CDR1 SGDLS, CDR2 YYNGEE. V was clipped by 3 bases and J by 5 bases, with 5 bases between them. The CDR3 protein is CASSGGTGELFF. In nucleotides, the CDR3 is TGTGCCAGCAGCGGAGGGACCGGGGAGCTGTTTTTT.

The J gene is TRBJ1-5, the V gene TRBV10-1, with 7 bases matching TRBD1. V was clipped by 6 bases and J by 0 bases; unmatched bases: 5. Germline CDR1 and CDR2: WNHNN and SYGVQD (reference sequence). This CDR3 has 15 residues. The CDR3 here is CASRKGAYSNQPQHF. The CDR3 DNA is TGCGCCAGCAGGAAGGGGGCGTATAGCAATCAGCCCCAGCATTTT.

This clone came up once. The genes are TRBV19 and TRBJ2-1, with TRBD2 matching 8 bases. Trimming took 6 bases from V and 14 from J; bases not matched to a gene: 12. This CDR3 contains 13 residues. CDR1 and CDR2 from the germline V gene are LNHDA and SQIVND (reference sequence). This chain's CDR3 is CASSISQSGRKFF. The CDR3 DNA reads TGTGCCAGTAGCATAAGTCAAAGCGGGAGAAAGTTCTTC.

The V call is TRBV28, the J call TRBJ1-5, with TRBD1 matching 9 bases. Losses at the gene ends were 3 bases for V and 10 bases for J; bases not matched to a gene: 10. CDR3 length: 15 amino acids. CDR1 and CDR2 (germline): MDHEN, SYDVKM. CDR3 sequence reads: CASSLGGQGVGPQHF. The CDR3 DNA is TGTGCCAGCAGTTTGGGGGGACAGGGAGTGGGTCCCCAGCATTTT.

The V and J genes are TRBV3-1 (or the pseudogene TRBV3-2) and TRBJ2-3; maybe TRBD2 (6 bases). V was cut by 4 bases and J by 2 bases, with 13 bases left in between. The CDR3 totals 15 residues. Germline V gives CDR1 LGHDT, CDR2 YNNKEL (reference sequence). The CDR3 DNA sequence: TGTGCCAGCAGCCCTGGGCGGGGATTCACAGATACGCAGTATTTT. It is translated as CASSPGRGFTDTQYF.

Regarding this clone: With a much larger clone just one base away, this may be a read error. The genes are TRBV25-1 and TRBJ2-2, with D uncertain. V lost 5 bases, J lost 5 bases, and 6 bases lay in between. CDR1 and CDR2 from the germline V gene are MGHDK and SYGVNS. The CDR3 covers 12 residues. CDR3 sequence: CASSRVTGELFF. The CDR3, as DNA: TGTGCCAGCAGTCGAGTGACCGGGGAGCTGTTTTTT.

The chain uses TRBV7-9 and TRBJ2-7; TRBD1 is a possible D gene (6 bases). The V and J ends lost 5 bases and 0 bases respectively, with 11 bases between them. CDR3 length equals 14 residues. Germline V gene sequence: CDR1 SEHNR, CDR2 FQNEAQ (reference sequence). This chain's CDR3 is CASSKRDNSYEQYF. The CDR3 bases are TGTGCCAGCAGCAAACGGGACAACTCCTACGAGCAGTACTTC.

This chain connects TRBV6-2 or TRBV6-3 to TRBJ1-5; TRBD1 is a possible D gene (6 bases). The CDR3 length is 17 residues. The germline V and J ends were trimmed by 6 bases and 2 bases, with 20 bases remaining between them. CDR1 is MNHEY, CDR2 SVGEGT, per germline. The CDR3 DNA reads TGTGCCAGCAGCCGGGGGTGGGGGCAGGAAGGCAATCAGCCCCAGCATTTT. Translating gives CASSRGWGQEGNQPQHF.

The gene calls are TRBV3-1 (or the pseudogene TRBV3-2) and TRBJ1-5; D is ambiguous. V was cut by 1 base and J by 4 bases, with 8 bases left in between. The germline V gene has CDR1 LGHDT and CDR2 YNNKEL (reference sequence). This CDR3 spans 14 amino acids. The CDR3 sequence: CASSQAGTNQPQHF. As DNA, the CDR3 is TGTGCCAGCAGCCAAGCAGGCACTAATCAGCCCCAGCATTTT.

The chain has TRBV11-2 and TRBJ2-2; TRBD2 might be the D (5 bases). Germline V gene lookup returns CDR1 SGHAT and CDR2 FQNNGV. The CDR3 is 14 residues long. The V gene lost 5 bases and the J gene lost 5 bases, with 12 bases spanning the gap. CDR3 DNA sequence: TGTGCCAGCAGCCGGACTCTAATAACCGGGGAGCTGTTTTTT. Translated: CASSRTLITGELFF. Using reference TRBV11-2 and TRBJ2-2 for the parts outside the CDR3, the full variable domain is EAGVAQSPRYKIIEKRQSVAFWCNPISGHATLYWYQQILGQGPKLLIQFQNNGVVDDSQLPKDRFSAERLKGVDSTLKIQPAKLEDSAVYLCASSRTLITGELFFGEGSRLTVL.

CDR3 amino acids: CASSPPGGSGNTIYF. The DNA for the CDR3 is TGTGCCAGCAGCCCACCAGGTGGCTCTGGAAACACCATATATTTT. This sequence joins TRBV7-2 and TRBJ1-3; D gene unclear. V was clipped by 5 bases and J by 0 bases, with 11 bases between them. Germline V gives CDR1 SGHTA, CDR2 FQGNSA. The CDR3 has 15 residues.

The V call is TRBV29-1, the J call TRBJ1-1; D remains ambiguous. The CDR3 sequence is 12 residues long. The V gene's germline CDR1 is SQVTM and CDR2 ANQGSEA. Trimming removed 7 bases from V and 1 base from J, with 10 bases in between. CDR3 loop: CSGRLENTEAFF. CDR3 sequence (DNA): TGCAGCGGCAGACTGGAGAACACTGAAGCTTTCTTT.

This clone has just a few counts. The V gene is TRBV9, the J gene TRBJ2-7; TRBD2 matches 13 bases. The germline CDR1 and CDR2 sequences are SGDLS and YYNGEE. V dropped 3 bases and J dropped 7; count of bases not matched to a gene: 7. There are 15 residues in the CDR3. CDR3 bases: TGTGCCAGCAGCGAGGGAGGACTAGCGGGGGTGGAGCAGTACTTC. Encoded protein: CASSEGGLAGVEQYF. Full variable domain (missing parts from reference TRBV9 and TRBJ2-7): DSGVTQTPKHLITATGQRVTLRCSPRSGDLSVYWYQQSLDQGLQFLIQYYNGEERAKGNILERFSAQQFPDLHSELNLSSLELGDSALYFCASSEGGLAGVEQYFGPGTRLTVT.